This entry describes one T cell receptor (beta chain). Antigen specificity is unknown. Sequencing relied on immunoSEQ assay v3.0, run at survey level. Measured with immunoSEQ multiplex PCR; TCRdb has only the in-frame clones, and not every one. This sample has 25,000 to 35,000 clones, with roughly 79% found just once. Germline CDR1 and CDR2: MGHDK and SYGVNS. The V end lost 2 bases, the J end lost 1 base, and 10 bases lay between the germline ends. The CDR3 runs to 15 residues. This specimen belongs to a study of long-term antiretroviral therapy in people with HIV. Broader study findings: Absence of data on ART adherence, viral resistance or therapy changes was noted.

This rearrangement joins TRBV25-1 to TRBJ2-3; tentative D call: TRBD1 (5 bases). The sequencing used unsorted PBMCs, collected 3.1 years after starting antiretroviral therapy. The source is a woman between 45 and 65 years old with HIV. CDR3 nucleotides: TGTGCCAGCAGTGAAATAGGGGCCGGCACAGATACGCAGTATTTT. This translates into CASSEIGAGTDTQYF.